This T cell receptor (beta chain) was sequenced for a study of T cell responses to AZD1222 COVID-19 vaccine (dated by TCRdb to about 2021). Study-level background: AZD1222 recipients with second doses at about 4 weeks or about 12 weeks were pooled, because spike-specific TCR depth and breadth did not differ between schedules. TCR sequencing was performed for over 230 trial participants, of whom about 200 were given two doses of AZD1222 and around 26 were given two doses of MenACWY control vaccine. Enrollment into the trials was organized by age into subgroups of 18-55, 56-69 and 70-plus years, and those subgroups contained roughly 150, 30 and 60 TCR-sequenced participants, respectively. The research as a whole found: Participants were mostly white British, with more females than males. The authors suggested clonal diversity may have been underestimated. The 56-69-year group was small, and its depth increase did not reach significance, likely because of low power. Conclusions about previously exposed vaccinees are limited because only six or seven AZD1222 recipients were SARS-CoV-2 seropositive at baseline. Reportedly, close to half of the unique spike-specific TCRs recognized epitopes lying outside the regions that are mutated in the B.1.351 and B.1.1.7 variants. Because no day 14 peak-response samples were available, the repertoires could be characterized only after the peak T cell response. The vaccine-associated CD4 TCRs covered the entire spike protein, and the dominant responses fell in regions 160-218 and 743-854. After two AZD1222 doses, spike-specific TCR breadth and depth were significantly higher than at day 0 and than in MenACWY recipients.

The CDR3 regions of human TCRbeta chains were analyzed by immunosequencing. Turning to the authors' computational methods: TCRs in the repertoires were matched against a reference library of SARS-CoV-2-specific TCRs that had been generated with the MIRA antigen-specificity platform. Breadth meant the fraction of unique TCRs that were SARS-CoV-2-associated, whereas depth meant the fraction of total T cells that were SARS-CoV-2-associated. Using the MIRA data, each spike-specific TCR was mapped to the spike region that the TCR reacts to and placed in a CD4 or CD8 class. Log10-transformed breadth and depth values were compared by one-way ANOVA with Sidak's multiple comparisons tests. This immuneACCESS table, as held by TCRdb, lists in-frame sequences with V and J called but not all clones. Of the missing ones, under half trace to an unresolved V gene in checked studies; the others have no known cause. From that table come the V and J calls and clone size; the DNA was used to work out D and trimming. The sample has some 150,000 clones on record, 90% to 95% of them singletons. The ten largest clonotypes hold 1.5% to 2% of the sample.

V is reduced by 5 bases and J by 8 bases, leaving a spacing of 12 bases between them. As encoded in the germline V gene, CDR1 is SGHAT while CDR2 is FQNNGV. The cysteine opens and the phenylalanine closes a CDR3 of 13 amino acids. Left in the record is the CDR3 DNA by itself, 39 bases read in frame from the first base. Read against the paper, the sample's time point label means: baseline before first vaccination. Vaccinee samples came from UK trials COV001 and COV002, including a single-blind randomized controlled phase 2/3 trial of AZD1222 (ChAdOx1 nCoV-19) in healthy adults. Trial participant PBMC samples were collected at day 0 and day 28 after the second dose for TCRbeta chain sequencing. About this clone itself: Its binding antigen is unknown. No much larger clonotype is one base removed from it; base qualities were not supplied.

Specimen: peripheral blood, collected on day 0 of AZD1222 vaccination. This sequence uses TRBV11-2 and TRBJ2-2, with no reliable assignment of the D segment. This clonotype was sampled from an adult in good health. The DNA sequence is TGTGCCAGCAGCCCCCGGGTCCAAGGGGAGCTGTTTTTT. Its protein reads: CASSPRVQGELFF.